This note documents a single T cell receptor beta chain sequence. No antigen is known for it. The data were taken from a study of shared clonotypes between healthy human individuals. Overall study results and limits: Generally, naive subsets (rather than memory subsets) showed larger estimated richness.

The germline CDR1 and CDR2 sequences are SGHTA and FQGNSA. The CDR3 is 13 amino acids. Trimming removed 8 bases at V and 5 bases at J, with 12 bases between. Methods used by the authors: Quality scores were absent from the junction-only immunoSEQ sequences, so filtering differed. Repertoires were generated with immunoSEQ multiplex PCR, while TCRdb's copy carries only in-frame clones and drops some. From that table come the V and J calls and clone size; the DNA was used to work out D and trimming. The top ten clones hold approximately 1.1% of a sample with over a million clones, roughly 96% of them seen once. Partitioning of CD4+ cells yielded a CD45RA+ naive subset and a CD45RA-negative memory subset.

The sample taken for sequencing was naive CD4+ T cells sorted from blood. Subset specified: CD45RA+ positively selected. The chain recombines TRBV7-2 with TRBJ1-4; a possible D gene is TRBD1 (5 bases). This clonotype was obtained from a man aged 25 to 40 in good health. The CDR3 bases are TGTGCCAGCGGGTCCGGGGCGAATGAAAAACTGTTTTTT. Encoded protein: CASGSGANEKLFF. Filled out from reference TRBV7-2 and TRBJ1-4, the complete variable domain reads GAGVSQSPSNKVTEKGKDVELRCDPISGHTALYWYRQSLGQGLEFLIYFQGNSAPDKSGLPSDRFSAERTGGSVSTLTIQRTQQEDSAVYLCASGSGANEKLFFGSGTQLSVL.